These 9 T cell receptor beta chains originate from one sample sequenced in a study of metastatic and nonmetastatic thyroid tumors. TCRdb re-called the PCR reads through MiXCR. The sample has around 27,000 clones; under 15% are singletons. No patient received treatment before thyroid surgery. Sequencing was carried out using blood. The receptors derive from a female donor with papillary thyroid cancer or a benign thyroid nodule (not recorded which). Some clones in this sample may be carry-over from other donors' samples.

This clone has at least ten counts. The rearrangement joins TRBV19 to TRBJ2-1; perhaps D is TRBD1 or TRBD2 (5 bases each). The ends were cut back, 4 bases at V and 0 bases at J, with 7 bases in the middle. In germline, CDR1 is LNHDA, CDR2 SQIVND (reference sequence). This CDR3 has 14 residues. CDR3 residues: CASSRGSSYNEQFF. In nucleotides, the CDR3 is TGTGCCAGTAGTAGGGGGAGCTCCTACAATGAGCAGTTCTTC.

Only a few counts were recorded for this clone. With a much larger clone just one base away, this may be a read error. The CDR3 coding sequence is TGTGCCAGTAGTATAGATCTATCCGGCCTTGAGACCCATTACTTC. This encodes CASSIDLSGLETHYF. The rearrangement links TRBV19 to TRBJ2-5; the D is unclear. The CDR3 runs 15 residues. Germline V lookup: CDR1 LNHDA, CDR2 SQIVND (reference sequence).

This clone was observed many times. This chain links TRBV12-3 or TRBV12-4 with TRBJ2-1; TRBD1 matches 8 bases. Trimming took 7 bases from V and 1 from J; bases not matched to a gene: 3. This CDR3 contains 14 residues. CDR3 nucleotide sequence: TGTGCCAGCAAGAGGGACAGGTCCTACAATGAGCAGTTCTTC. Its translation is CASKRDRSYNEQFF.

The chain joins TRBV7-9 to TRBJ1-4; D perhaps matches TRBD1 (5 bases). The V gene's germline CDR1 is SEHNR and CDR2 FQNEAQ (reference sequence). The CDR3 is made up of 14 amino acids. Trimming pared 8 bases from V and 8 bases from J, leaving 18 bases between. CDR3 region: CASHLGGSREKLFF. The CDR3 nucleotides are TGTGCCAGCCACTTGGGGGGATCCCGAGAAAAACTGTTTTTT.

In this sample, this clone turned up a few times. The J gene is TRBJ2-1, the V gene TRBV19; D remains unclear. The V and J ends lost 6 bases and 4 bases respectively, with 13 bases between them. The CDR3 totals 14 residues. Germline V gives CDR1 LNHDA, CDR2 SQIVND (reference sequence). This chain's CDR3 is CASRGPVGYNEQFF. CDR3 sequence (DNA): TGTGCCAGTAGAGGCCCGGTAGGTTACAATGAGCAGTTCTTC.

This clone is categorized as medium-sized. The genes are TRBV20-1 and TRBJ1-6; no firm D call. Germline-derived CDR1 and CDR2 are DFQATT and SNEGSKA (reference sequence). This CDR3 has 14 amino acids. Trimming left V 6 bases short and J 0 bases short, with 9 bases between. Here the CDR3 reads CSAGRSSYNSPLHF. The CDR3 coding sequence is TGCAGTGCCGGGAGAAGCTCCTATAATTCACCCCTCCACTTT.

This clone was seen many times. V usage is TRBV10-1 and J usage is TRBJ1-3; D unclear. The V end was cut by 4 bases, the J end by 6 bases, with 7 bases between. The CDR3 has 12 amino acids. Germline CDR1 WNHNN, CDR2 SYGVQD (reference sequence). Written as DNA, the CDR3 is TGCGCCAGCAGTGTCGGGGAAAACACCATATATTTT. It translates to CASSVGENTIYF.

This clone was seen ten or more times. The rearrangement uses TRBV7-8 and TRBJ2-3; D is perhaps TRBD2 (5 bases). Germline CDR1 reads SGHVS; CDR2 reads FQNEAQ. The CDR3 loop spans 15 amino acids. V was cut by 4 bases and J by 5 bases, with 16 bases left in between. The CDR3 coding sequence is TGTGCCAGCAGCTCCCCGGGAAATGAGAAAGATACGCAGTATTTT. Amino acids: CASSSPGNEKDTQYF.

In DNA, the CDR3 is TGTGCCAGCAGCCAATCGGTAGGGAAGGGCAATCAGCCCCAGCATTTT. This codes for CASSQSVGKGNQPQHF. The chain employs TRBV6-2 or TRBV6-3 and TRBJ1-5; D call uncertain. Per the germline V gene, CDR1 is MNHEY and CDR2 is SVGEGT. V shed 6 bases and J shed 2 bases, with 17 bases lying between them. The CDR3 totals 16 residues.